This T cell receptor beta chain was found in a study of T-cell memory formation after mild COVID-19. Study-wide context: Clusters were largely donor specific.

Study conclusions and caveats: Shrinking CD4+ clones were chiefly CM and EM; CD8+ ones were chiefly EMRA. Researchers found some responding clones in pre-infection memory, a sign that cross-reactive memory joined.

This clonotype was observed a few times. Antigen unknown. CDR1 and CDR2 (germline): MNHEY, SVGAGI. The length of the CDR3 is 13 residues. Trimming pared 10 bases from V and 4 bases from J, leaving 16 bases between. The authors produced TCR alpha and TCR beta cDNA libraries with sample barcodes and UMIs by 5'RACE using constant-segment primers. TCRdb re-derived calls from the 5' RACE reads in MiXCR, one entry per CDR3 protein. The sample lists fewer than 250,000 distinct CDR3 sequences; about 16% were seen once. The chain employs TRBV6-5 and TRBJ2-5, with D perhaps TRBD2 (5 bases). The TCR comes from an adult woman who had mild COVID-19 (a few samples of this study predate the infection). Cell type and time point are not known. Sequencing input: PBMCs or a T cell subset sorted from them (not recorded which). CDR3: CATSKPGSETQYF. The CDR3 DNA is TGTGCCACCTCAAAACCGGGATCAGAGACCCAGTACTTC.